The 13 T cell receptor beta chains below come from one sample, sequenced in a study of glioma-infiltrating T cells after dendritic cell vaccination. Sequencing was performed with immunoSEQ multiplex PCR; in TCRdb, only in-frame clones are kept and a portion is missing. This sample has about 73,000 clones, with around 80% found just once. This material consisted of blood, taken before dendritic cell vaccination. The receptors stem from a human donor with glioblastoma.

This clone appeared a few times. The chain is built from TRBV7-9 and TRBJ2-5; tentative D call: TRBD2 (6 bases). Trimming removed 1 base at V and 4 bases at J, with 10 bases between. The length of the CDR3 is 14 residues. CDR1 SEHNR and CDR2 FQNEAQ come from the germline V gene (reference sequence). The CDR3 coding sequence is TGTGCCAGCAGCTTAGTGGGGGGAGGAGAGACCCAGTACTTC. It is translated as CASSLVGGGETQYF. The full variable domain, its missing parts supplied by reference TRBV7-9 and TRBJ2-5, is DTGVSQNPRHKITKRGQNVTFRCDPISEHNRLYWYRQTLGQGPEFLTYFQNEAQLEKSRLLSDRFSAERPKGSFSTLEIQRTEQGDSAMYLCASSLVGGGETQYFGPGTRLLVL.

This chain uses TRBV7-6 with TRBJ2-5; 9 nucleotides match TRBD2. Trimming at V came to 10 bases and at J to 4 bases, leaving 4 bases not matched to a gene. This CDR3 has 12 amino acids. Per germline, CDR1 SGHVS and CDR2 FNYEAQ. The CDR3 spells CATLAGPETQYF. The CDR3 nucleotides are TGTGCCACACTAGCGGGTCCAGAGACCCAGTACTTC.

This clone appeared a few times. The chain has TRBV7-2 and TRBJ2-5; 11 bases line up with TRBD2. The germline V gene encodes CDR1 SGHTA and CDR2 FQGNSA. This CDR3 has 16 amino acids. J gave up 2 bases and V 2 bases, and 4 bases lay outside the gene matches. This CDR3 is CASSLRVAGGQETQYF. CDR3 coding DNA: TGTGCCAGCAGCTTACGGGTAGCGGGGGGGCAAGAGACCCAGTACTTC.

This clone occurred a few times. This chain uses TRBV27 with TRBJ1-5; D call uncertain. Trimming took 2 bases from V and 9 from J, leaving 14 bases between them. CDR3 size: 14 residues. The germline V gene has CDR1 MNHEY and CDR2 SMNVEV (reference sequence). The CDR3 loop reads CASSLKEISAPQHF. The CDR3 nucleotides are TGTGCCAGCAGTTTAAAGGAGATATCCGCGCCCCAGCATTTT.

The chain joins TRBV5-6 to TRBJ2-1; 8 bases agree with TRBD1. V lost 0 bases and J lost 16; bases outside the gene matches: 15. This CDR3 is built from 15 residues. In germline, CDR1 is SGHDT, CDR2 YYEEEE. In nucleotides, the CDR3 is TGTGCCAGCAGCTTGGAGGTAGGATGGACAGGGCGCTTCTTCTTC. This codes for CASSLEVGWTGRFFF.

V is TRBV13 and J is TRBJ2-1, with 11 nucleotides matching TRBD2. The germline V gene has CDR1 PRHDT and CDR2 FYEKMQ (reference sequence). V shed 5 bases and J 2 bases; nucleotides not matched to a gene: 8. The CDR3 covers 17 residues. The chain's CDR3 is CASSDPGTSGPYNEQFF. CDR3 DNA: TGTGCCAGCAGCGACCCCGGGACTAGCGGACCCTACAATGAGCAGTTCTTC.

This clone has a handful of counts. The chain joins TRBV7-9 to TRBJ2-1; 8 bases line up with TRBD1. The CDR3 is 14 amino acids. Germline CDR1 SEHNR, CDR2 FQNEAQ (reference sequence). V lost 7 bases, J lost 1 base, and 3 bases stayed unmatched. The CDR3 sequence is CASTRTGSYNEQFF. The CDR3 nucleotides read TGTGCCAGCACCAGGACAGGGTCCTACAATGAGCAGTTCTTC.

This chain uses TRBV5-1 with TRBJ2-6; D is uncertain. The CDR3 spans 16 residues. With 3 bases removed from V and 0 bases from J, the gap between germline ends came to 10 bases. Germline V CDR1 and CDR2: SGHRS, YFSETQ. The CDR3 nucleotides read TGCGCCAGCAGCTACGAGAGGAGCTCTGGGGCCAACGTCCTGACTTTC. Translating gives CASSYERSSGANVLTF.

The chain couples TRBV19 to TRBJ2-5; D is unclear. Germline CDR1 reads LNHDA; CDR2 reads SQIVND (reference sequence). The CDR3 totals 13 residues. V was cut by 2 bases and J by 0 bases, with 4 bases left in between. This CDR3 reads CASSISYQETQYF. The CDR3 nucleotides read TGTGCCAGTAGTATATCGTACCAAGAGACCCAGTACTTC.

The rearrangement uses TRBV5-1 and TRBJ2-7; TRBD1 agrees at 7 bases. Germline CDR1 is SGHRS and CDR2 is YFSETQ. The CDR3 loop spans 15 amino acids. The V and J ends lost 0 bases and 4 bases, in that order; junction bases with no gene match: 7. The CDR3, as DNA: TGCGCCAGCAGCTTGGGACAGGGATTGGGGTACGAGCAGTACGTC. Translation gives CASSLGQGLGYEQYV.

This chain links TRBV4-2 with TRBJ1-5; TRBD1 matches at 7 bases. The germline V gene encodes CDR1 LGHNA and CDR2 YNFKEQ. CDR3 length: 18 amino acids. V lost 0 bases and J lost 5; bases outside the gene matches: 13. This chain's CDR3 is CASSQEPQAGGLHQPQHF. In DNA form, the CDR3 reads TGTGCCAGCAGCCAAGAACCACAGGCAGGGGGGCTCCATCAGCCCCAGCATTTT.

The chain carries TRBV9 and TRBJ1-4; a weak D match, TRBD1 (5 bases). Germline V gene lookup returns CDR1 SGDLS and CDR2 YYNGEE. Trimming took off 2 bases at V and 0 bases at J, with 11 bases between the two ends. This CDR3 has 16 residues. The CDR3 spells CASSVRAAATNEKLFF. Written as DNA, the CDR3 is TGTGCCAGCAGCGTCAGGGCCGCAGCAACTAATGAAAAACTGTTTTTT.

The chain uses TRBV2 and TRBJ1-4; D not certain. The CDR3 has 13 residues. In germline, CDR1 is SNHLY, CDR2 FYNNEI. V lost 5 bases to trimming and J lost 6 bases, with 10 bases between them. The CDR3 reads CASSPRRDEKLFF. The CDR3, as DNA: TGTGCCAGCAGTCCTCGCCGAGATGAAAAACTGTTTTTT.